Below, 16 T cell receptor beta chains from the same sample are listed, as sequenced in a study of CXCR3-negative and CXCR3-positive naive CD8 T cells. It was by 5' RACE with UMI labels that the TRB cDNA libraries were prepared. Each CDR3 protein gets one entry in TCRdb, which reprocessed the 5' RACE reads and gives no DNA. This table lists 55,000 to 65,000 distinct CDR3 sequences. The sample was naive CXCR3- CD8+ T cells from blood. Indicated subset: CD45RO-CCR7+CD27+CD95- naive CD8+ T cells lacking CXCR3 (TNR3-). The receptors stem from a human donor in good health. Some clones in this sample may be carry-over from other donors' samples.

V is TRBV7-9 and J is TRBJ2-1. CDR3 size: 15 residues. CDR1 SEHNR and CDR2 FQNEAQ come from the germline V gene (reference sequence). CDR3 sequence: CASSLAWTTYNEQFF.

The J gene is TRBJ2-2, the V gene TRBV6-2 or TRBV6-3. Looked up from germline, CDR1 is MNHEY and CDR2 is SVGEGT. The CDR3 has 15 amino acids. The CDR3 spells CASSFAEGETGELFF.

The chain couples TRBV12-3 or TRBV12-4 to TRBJ2-5; the D call of TRBD2 rests on TCRdb alone, since no DNA is present to check it. The CDR3 loop spans 13 amino acids. The CDR3 is CASSHGLVAVQYF.

V is TRBV28 and J is TRBJ2-5; TCRdb designates TRBD1, a call that cannot be tested without DNA. The CDR3 covers 17 residues. Per the germline V gene, CDR1 is MDHEN and CDR2 is SYDVKM. The CDR3 loop is CASTRLPGTNLWETQYF.

This chain links TRBV9 with TRBJ2-1; TCRdb picks TRBD2, but there is no DNA to check that call. The germline gives CDR1 SGDLS, CDR2 YYNGEE. CDR3 length equals 17 residues. This chain's CDR3 is CASIRLAGECSHNEQFF.

CDR3 amino acids: CSVGGGETQYF. The V and J genes are TRBV29-1 and TRBJ2-5. This CDR3 comprises 11 residues. Germline CDR1 is SQVTM and CDR2 is ANQGSEA.

The chain employs TRBV5-1 and TRBJ2-7. The CDR3 contains 14 residues. Germline V gives CDR1 SGHRS, CDR2 YFSETQ. CDR3: CASSPNPSIYEQYF.

The rearrangement links TRBV7-9 to TRBJ2-2. This CDR3 comprises 15 residues. Germline V gene data show CDR1 as SEHNR and CDR2 as FQNEAQ (reference sequence). CDR3: CASSPSGSNTGELFF.

V gene TRBV3-1 combines with J gene TRBJ2-7; checking the TCRdb D call of TRBD1 is not possible without DNA. Per the germline V gene, CDR1 is LGHDT and CDR2 is YNNKEL (reference sequence). The CDR3 has 15 amino acids. The CDR3 loop is CASSQVGRGRYEQYF.

This chain connects TRBV20-1 to TRBJ2-7; TCRdb's D call of TRBD1 is untestable without DNA. This CDR3 has 14 residues. Per germline, CDR1 DFQATT and CDR2 SNEGSKA (reference sequence). The CDR3 loop is CSARDLNRGKEQYF.

This rearrangement joins TRBV9 to TRBJ2-2; the TCRdb call, TRBD1, lacks DNA for checking. CDR1 SGDLS and CDR2 YYNGEE come from the germline V gene. The length of the CDR3 is 16 residues. The CDR3 reads CASGAPLTGGTGELFF.

V usage is TRBV12-3 or TRBV12-4 and J usage is TRBJ1-1. The CDR3 is made up of 13 amino acids. The CDR3 protein is CASRPQTYTEAFF.

The chain links TRBV18 to TRBJ2-5; TCRdb reports TRBD1, a call that lacks DNA to check it against. Germline assignment: CDR1 KGHSH and CDR2 LQKENI. The CDR3 runs 13 residues. CDR3 sequence reads: CASSPSRGEVQYF.

Here the CDR3 reads CASSQMNTEAFF. V usage is TRBV28 and J usage is TRBJ1-1. The CDR3 extends over 12 amino acids. Germline V gives CDR1 MDHEN, CDR2 SYDVKM. Variable domain in full (rest from reference TRBV28 and TRBJ1-1): DVKVTQSSRYLVKRTGEKVFLECVQDMDHENMFWYRQDPGLGLRLIYFSYDVKMKEKGDIPEGYSVSREKKERFSLILESASTNQTSMYLCASSQMNTEAFFGQGTRLTVV.

The rearrangement links TRBV29-1 to TRBJ2-2; TCRdb lists TRBD1, though no DNA is available to test this call. The CDR3 contains 15 residues. From germline, CDR1 is SQVTM and CDR2 ANQGSEA. The CDR3 here is CSVEEGSPSTGELFF.

J is TRBJ2-7 and V is TRBV9. The CDR3 covers 16 residues. Looked up from germline, CDR1 is SGDLS and CDR2 is YYNGEE. This chain's CDR3 is CASSANKDLSVYEQYF.